This entry features one T cell receptor beta chain sequence. Its antigen is currently not known. Base qualities are missing; no much larger clone stands one base away. These data are taken from a study of blood T cell repertoires in COVID-19 (TCRdb year 2020). General notes on the study: Collaborator samples came from the United States, Italy and Spain and covered acute and convalescent phases of COVID-19. Nearly every sample came with metadata listing a de-identified subject ID, COVID-19 status, age in years and sex. Where available, HLA class I and class II types were taken from metadata supplied by the sample provider and were not determined by assay-based typing. The repertoires were made available in a free public database intended to serve as a resource for research on the immune response to SARS-CoV-2. Samples came from the ongoing ImmuneRACE study (first 160 participants) plus 1,254 subjects from 6 global collaborators. The dataset comprised deeply sampled blood TCRbeta repertoires from subjects exposed to, actively infected with, or recovered from COVID-19. The material from the prospective study consisted of cDNA or gDNA derived from T cells, B-cell-depleted T cells, or PBMCs.

Paper-wide results and their limitations: The amount of clinical and demographic metadata varied by source and participant and was provided uncurated.

The immunoSEQ Assay, a bias-controlled multiplex PCR, was used to amplify TCRbeta CDR3 regions from genomic DNA. The authors' analysis ran thus. The number of nucleated cells in each sample was estimated by amplification of reference gene primers within the assay. Sequence reads were collapsed and filtered to measure the absolute abundance of every unique TCRbeta CDR3 rearrangement. Productive Simpson clonality was computed per sample as the square root of Simpson's diversity index over productive rearrangements. TCRdb's version of the immuneACCESS table is confined to in-frame rearrangements and falls short of the full clone set. An unresolved V gene accounts for under half of the shortfall where checked; the remainder is of unknown origin. D and trimming come from the DNA, and the V and J calls and clone size come from that table. The table for this sample lists 80,000 to 100,000 clones; around nine tenths of them were counted only once. The top ten constitute 1.7% of the sample.

Each collaborating institution followed its own protocols to collect whole blood in K2EDTA tubes. For TCRbeta analysis, collaborator samples were shipped as frozen whole blood, as isolated PBMCs, or as DNA extracted from either sample type. According to the germline V gene, CDR1 reads KGHSH and CDR2 reads LQKENI. Its CDR3 holds 16 amino acids, cysteine through phenylalanine. Of all the DNA, just the CDR3 is kept, 48 bases in frame from base 1. Deletion took 4 bases off V and 8 bases off J, with a span of 23 bases between the germline ends. Sample: peripheral blood. Rearrangement joined TRBV18 to TRBJ1-2; possibly the D gene is TRBD1, per 5 matching bases. This TCR was recovered from a man aged 55 to 70 with acute or convalescent COVID-19. The nucleotide sequence is given as TGTGCCAGCTCACTCTCCTCCGGGGGGACCGGCGGGGGCTACACCTTC. Translated, this is CASSLSSGGTGGGYTF.